These 27 T cell receptor beta chains were sequenced from one sample in a study of CD8+ T cells in alopecia areata. Sequencing relied on a cDNA template that was reverse transcribed from extracted RNA. The method was immunoSEQ multiplex PCR; TCRdb's version includes in-frame clones alone and lacks a portion of them. Found here are about 150,000 clones, 85% to 90% of them singletons; the top ten hold approximately 16%. The material was CD8+ T cells sorted from blood, obtained at week 0. The receptors were sampled from a human donor with alopecia areata.

This chain joins TRBV29-1 and TRBJ2-2; 7 bases match TRBD2. There are 16 residues in the CDR3. The germline gives CDR1 SQVTM, CDR2 ANQGSEA. Germline trimming cut 1 base from V and 4 bases from J; bases unmatched to any gene: 9. For the CDR3, the DNA is TGCAGCGTTGAAGGCCGGGGGAGGGAAGGCACCGGGGAGCTGTTTTTT. Its protein is CSVEGRGREGTGELFF.

The chain has TRBV19 and TRBJ2-7, with 7 bases fitting TRBD2. The CDR3 has 15 amino acids. Trimming took 3 bases from V and 2 from J; bases not matched to a gene: 7. Germline CDR1 reads LNHDA; CDR2 reads SQIVND (reference sequence). The CDR3 bases are TGTGCCAGTAGTATGGATCCGGGGGGACCCTACGAGCAGTACTTC. This encodes CASSMDPGGPYEQYF.

J is TRBJ2-1 and V is TRBV6-5; tentatively, D is TRBD1 or TRBD2 (6 bases each). CDR3 length: 13 amino acids. Looked up from germline, CDR1 is MNHEY and CDR2 is SVGAGI. The V gene lost 7 bases and the J gene lost 7 bases, with 14 bases spanning the gap. The CDR3 DNA reads as TGTGCCAGCACCACCGGAGGGGGGAATGAGCAGTTCTTC. This encodes CASTTGGGNEQFF.

The chain employs TRBV7-6 and TRBJ2-7, with D possibly TRBD2 on 5 matching bases. V was pared by 5 bases and J by 3 bases, with 20 bases between. Germline V gene lookup returns CDR1 SGHVS and CDR2 FNYEAQ. This CDR3 contains 16 residues. DNA of the CDR3: TGTGCCAGCAGCCTACTCGCGTCGGACTTAGGCTACGAGCAGTACTTC. Translation gives CASSLLASDLGYEQYF.

The chain is built from TRBV29-1 and TRBJ2-5, with unresolved D. The J call may be in error: the DNA end matches TRBJ2-7 better. The CDR3 has 11 amino acids. Per the germline V gene, CDR1 is SQVTM and CDR2 is ANQGSEA. The CDR3 DNA sequence: TGCAGCGCGATGATTAACTACGAGCAGTACTTC. Protein product: CSAMINYEQYF.

The J gene is TRBJ2-3, the V gene TRBV27; TRBD2 aligns across 12 bases. The CDR3 consists of 14 residues. Germline CDR1 MNHEY, CDR2 SMNVEV (reference sequence). The junction had 7 bases not matched to a gene; V was cut back by 5 bases and J by 10 bases. The CDR3 coding sequence is TGTGCCAGCAGTGTAGGACTAGCGGGAAACGCGCAGTATTTT. Translated: CASSVGLAGNAQYF.

V gene TRBV6-1 combines with J gene TRBJ2-7; 7 nucleotides line up with TRBD2. The germline V gene has CDR1 MNHNS and CDR2 SASEGT. The CDR3 length is 16 residues. The V segment lost 2 bases and the J segment 6 bases; nucleotides outside the gene matches: 13. The CDR3 sequence is CASSEREGAGPGEQYF. As DNA, the CDR3 is TGTGCCAGCAGTGAAAGGGAAGGAGCGGGGCCGGGCGAGCAGTACTTC.

DNA for the CDR3: TGCGCCAGCAGCCAAGTGCGGGGTCCCTCCTACAATGAGCAGTTCTTC. It yields the protein CASSQVRGPSYNEQFF. V usage is TRBV4-1 and J usage is TRBJ2-1; TRBD2 is a possible D gene (6 bases). CDR1 is MGHRA, CDR2 YSYEKL, per germline. V lost 1 base and J lost 0, with 10 bases in between. The CDR3 spans 16 residues.

The chain uses TRBV11-1 and TRBJ2-7; D call uncertain. Trimming removed 4 bases at V and 7 bases at J, with 14 bases between. The CDR3 is 13 amino acids. Germline V CDR1 and CDR2: SGHAT, FQDESV (reference sequence). CDR3 loop: CASSSFGVEEQYF. CDR3 sequence (DNA): TGTGCCAGCAGCTCCTTTGGGGTCGAAGAGCAGTACTTC.

The V and J genes are TRBV27 and TRBJ1-6; D not resolved. The V end was cut by 6 bases, the J end by 8 bases, with 14 bases between. CDR1 is MNHEY, CDR2 SMNVEV, per germline (reference sequence). This CDR3 contains 14 residues. CDR3 sequence: CASRVSNRDSPLHF. The CDR3, as DNA: TGTGCCAGCAGAGTTAGTAACAGAGATTCACCCCTCCACTTT.

This clone was seen a few times. The CDR3 nucleotides are TGTGCCAGCAGCGCTCCGGGACTAGATGCAGATACGCAGTATTTT. It encodes CASSAPGLDADTQYF. The chain uses TRBV5-4 and TRBJ2-3; 8 nucleotides line up with TRBD2. CDR1 is SGHNT, CDR2 YYREEE, per germline (reference sequence). J was trimmed by 4 bases and V by 4 bases; bases with no gene match: 8. CDR3 size: 15 residues. The variable domain in full, with the rest retrieved from reference TRBV5-4 and TRBJ2-3, is ETGVTQSPTHLIKTRGQQVTLRCSSQSGHNTVSWYQQALGQGPQFIFQYYREEENGRGNFPPRFSGLQFPNYSSELNVNALELDDSALYLCASSAPGLDADTQYFGPGTRLTVL.

The table lists this clone with a few counts. The rearrangement uses TRBV6-5 and TRBJ2-3, with 10 bases lining up with TRBD2. V gave up 2 bases and J gave up 4 bases; unmatched junction bases: 6. The CDR3 has 16 residues. Germline values: CDR1 MNHEY, CDR2 SVGAGI. In nucleotides, the CDR3 is TGTGCCAGCAGTTACACAGCGGGAGGGTTCCCAGATACGCAGTATTTT. This translates into CASSYTAGGFPDTQYF.

The chain links TRBV9 to TRBJ2-5; 8 nucleotides line up with TRBD2. This CDR3 region has 15 residues. CDR1 and CDR2 from the germline V gene are SGDLS and YYNGEE. The V gene end was trimmed by 2 bases and the J gene end by 2 bases; junction bases not matched to a gene: 5. CDR3 in DNA: TGTGCCAGCAGCGTGGGCCGGGAGGGGCAAGAGACCCAGTACTTC. Its protein product is CASSVGREGQETQYF.

The chain links TRBV4-2 to TRBJ2-1; TRBD2 aligns across 9 bases. CDR1 and CDR2 (germline): LGHNA, YNFKEQ. Trimming cost V 0 bases and J 6 bases; bases outside gene matches: 12. The CDR3 runs to 18 residues. This CDR3 reads CASSQEPLTGLAFNEQFF. DNA of the CDR3: TGTGCCAGCAGCCAAGAGCCCCTTACGGGACTAGCATTCAATGAGCAGTTCTTC.

About this clone itself: The sample contains more than one DNA sequence encoding this CDR3. The J gene is TRBJ2-7, the V gene TRBV19; TRBD2 aligns across 7 bases. From germline, CDR1 is LNHDA and CDR2 SQIVND (reference sequence). The V gene end was trimmed by 3 bases and the J gene end by 0 bases; junction bases not matched to a gene: 2. The CDR3 loop spans 14 amino acids. The CDR3: CASSIGGSSYEQYF. In DNA form, the CDR3 reads TGTGCCAGTAGTATCGGGGGGAGCTCCTACGAGCAGTACTTC.

The V gene is TRBV7-9, the J gene TRBJ2-3; the D gene is possibly TRBD1 (6 bases). The CDR3 runs to 14 residues. V lost 2 bases, J lost 5 bases, and 11 bases lay in between. The germline V gene encodes CDR1 SEHNR and CDR2 FQNEAQ (reference sequence). The DNA of the CDR3 is TGTGCCAGCAGCTTATGGGGGCGAGAAGATACGCAGTATTTT. It is translated as CASSLWGREDTQYF.

V is TRBV9 and J is TRBJ2-1, with TRBD2 matching 7 bases. The CDR3 extends over 14 amino acids. V lost 7 bases and J lost 0; bases outside the gene matches: 4. The germline V gene has CDR1 SGDLS and CDR2 YYNGEE. CDR3 coding DNA: TGTGCCAGCGATGGCGGGAGCTCCTACAATGAGCAGTTCTTC. It yields the protein CASDGGSSYNEQFF.

V usage is TRBV7-9 and J usage is TRBJ2-2; no clear D gene. Germline V gene sequence: CDR1 SEHNR, CDR2 FQNEAQ (reference sequence). The CDR3 has 12 amino acids. V was pared by 6 bases and J by 8 bases, with 10 bases between. CDR3 nucleotide sequence: TGTGCCAGCAGTTCTCCCCTAGGGGAGCTGTTTTTT. It translates to CASSSPLGELFF.

The chain employs TRBV19 and TRBJ2-7, with D perhaps matching TRBD1 or TRBD2 (5 bases each). CDR1 and CDR2 (germline): LNHDA, SQIVND (reference sequence). Trimming removed 3 bases from V and 2 bases from J, with 14 bases in between. The CDR3 has 15 amino acids. The CDR3 DNA is TGTGCCAGTAGTATGGGGACCCAGCCAACCTACGAGCAGTACTTC. Protein product: CASSMGTQPTYEQYF. Filled out from reference TRBV19 and TRBJ2-7, the complete variable domain reads DGGITQSPKYLFRKEGQNVTLSCEQNLNHDAMYWYRQDPGQGLRLIYYSQIVNDFQKGDIAEGYSVSREKKESFPLTVTSAQKNPTAFYLCASSMGTQPTYEQYFGPGTRLTVT.

The chain is built from TRBV27 and TRBJ1-2; no clear D. V was trimmed by 6 bases and J by 3 bases, leaving 11 bases between them. The germline gives CDR1 MNHEY, CDR2 SMNVEV (reference sequence). The CDR3 sequence is 13 residues long. For the CDR3, the DNA is TGTGCCAGCAGGCAGACTTCGGACTATGGCTACACCTTC. Its translation is CASRQTSDYGYTF.

In this sample, this clone turned up a few times. This chain uses TRBV6-5 with TRBJ2-3, with D possibly being TRBD2 (5 bases). V was pared by 0 bases and J by 2 bases, with 9 bases between. Germline values: CDR1 MNHEY, CDR2 SVGAGI. This CDR3 contains 15 residues. CDR3 DNA sequence: TGTGCCAGCAGTTACTCAGGACTCGCCACAGATACGCAGTATTTT. It encodes CASSYSGLATDTQYF.

The rearrangement uses TRBV5-5 and TRBJ2-1; D unresolved. CDR3 length: 13 amino acids. V was shortened by 1 base and J by 8 bases, with 10 bases between the two germline ends. CDR1 and CDR2 from the germline V gene are SGHKS and YYEKEE (reference sequence). Here the CDR3 DNA reads TGTGCCAGCAGCTTGTCATCGGACCATGAGCAGTTCTTC. It encodes CASSLSSDHEQFF. Combining the CDR3 with reference TRBV5-5 and TRBJ2-1 gives the whole variable domain DAGVTQSPTHLIKTRGQQVTLRCSPISGHKSVSWYQQVLGQGPQFIFQYYEKEERGRGNFPDRFSARQFPNYSSELNVNALLLGDSALYLCASSLSSDHEQFFGPGTRLTVL.

J is TRBJ1-2 and V is TRBV29-1; 7 bases agree with TRBD1. V gave up 6 bases and J gave up 4 bases; unmatched junction bases: 17. CDR1 SQVTM and CDR2 ANQGSEA come from the germline V gene. The CDR3 contains 16 residues. The CDR3 loop is CSVADREIVRSYGYTF. As DNA, the CDR3 is TGCAGCGTGGCCGACAGGGAAATCGTCAGGAGCTATGGCTACACCTTC.

CDR3 sequence reads: CASGTGSYEKLFF. In DNA form, the CDR3 reads TGCGCCAGTGGGACAGGGAGTTATGAAAAACTGTTTTTT. V is TRBV4-1 and J is TRBJ1-4; 9 positions match TRBD1. Unmatched junction bases numbered 5, after V lost 9 bases and J lost 6 bases. Per the germline V gene, CDR1 is MGHRA and CDR2 is YSYEKL. The CDR3 loop spans 13 amino acids.

The chain uses TRBV30 and TRBJ2-1, with no clear D. The CDR3 covers 11 residues. V was pared by 1 base and J by 8 bases, with 6 bases between. Germline lookup yields CDR1 GTSNPN and CDR2 SVGIG (reference sequence). The CDR3 coding sequence is TGTGCCTGGAGTGCTGTGGATGAGCAGTTCTTC. This encodes CAWSAVDEQFF.

The chain carries TRBV2 and TRBJ2-5; D is uncertain. The CDR3 extends over 17 amino acids. CDR1 is SNHLY and CDR2 is FYNNEI in the germline V gene. Trimming took off 0 bases at V and 8 bases at J, with 22 bases between the two ends. The CDR3: CASSEAPPAVVGKTQYF. CDR3 DNA sequence: TGTGCCAGCAGTGAAGCGCCGCCGGCAGTTGTGGGTAAAACCCAGTACTTC.

J is TRBJ2-2 and V is TRBV23-1; D not certain. TRBV23-1 is labeled an ORF, and its function is uncertain. The CDR3 has 12 amino acids. Between the trimmed V and J ends, which lost 4 bases and 2 bases, there was a span of 2 bases. The CDR3 nucleotides are TGCGCCAGCAGTCCCAACACCGGGGAGCTGTTTTTT. Protein sequence: CASSPNTGELFF.